This TCR beta chain emerged from a study of CD8+ T cells in alopecia areata. Study outcomes and limitations: Possibly because of HLA-related factors, TCR sharing was less clear across patients than in mice. Higher clonality than in normal scalp was seen in lesional scalp, especially alopecia totalis/universalis.

Worth noting for this clone: What it binds is not known.

The V and J ends lost 4 bases and 2 bases respectively, with 14 bases between them. The CDR3 totals 15 residues. Germline V gene data show CDR1 as LGHNA and CDR2 as YNFKEQ. Peripheral blood, together with lesional scalp punch biopsies, was collected from alopecia areata patients. Following RNA extraction, reverse transcription yielded cDNA that acted as the sequencing template. Profiling relied on immunoSEQ multiplex PCR, and the TCRdb table lists in-frame clones only, not all of them. The sample consists of approximately 7,800 clones, about two thirds of them appearing once. This receptor was identified in a human donor with alopecia areata. This chain uses TRBV4-2 with TRBJ2-5; TRBD2 is a possible D gene (6 bases). Sample: skin, taken at week 0. The CDR3 coding sequence is TGTGCCAGCAGCCGACAACGACTAGGGCAAGAGACCCAGTACTTC. Translated: CASSRQRLGQETQYF.